These 13 T cell receptor beta chains originate from one sample sequenced in a study of cytomegalovirus exposure and HLA in healthy donors. Primers included in the PCR were 60 Vbeta and 13 Jbeta primers. Generated by immunoSEQ multiplex PCR, the TCRdb table keeps only in-frame clones and is missing some. The profile shows about 160,000 clones, roughly four fifths of them singletons. The sequencing sample was made of PBMCs. The receptors were gathered from a female donor in good health and CMV-seronegative.

The sample holds one count of this clone. This rearrangement joins TRBV4-2 to TRBJ1-6; no clear D. V was clipped by 0 bases and J by 0 bases, with 12 bases between them. From germline, CDR1 is LGHNA and CDR2 YNFKEQ. The CDR3 spans 18 residues. The CDR3 nucleotides are TGTGCCAGCAGCCAAGATGGAACGGGAAGCTCCTATAATTCACCCCTCCACTTT. As protein: CASSQDGTGSSYNSPLHF.

This clone has only one observation. This rearrangement joins TRBV6-4 to TRBJ2-2; the D gene is possibly TRBD1 (5 bases). Trimming cost V 8 bases and J 0 bases, with 13 bases left between them. This CDR3 region has 15 residues. Per germline, CDR1 MRHNA and CDR2 SNTAGT. The CDR3: CASRKGFANTGELFF. The DNA for the CDR3 is TGTGCCAGCCGGAAGGGGTTCGCGAACACCGGGGAGCTGTTTTTT.

In the case of this clone: The same CDR3 also results from other DNA sequences found in this sample. The rearrangement uses TRBV4-3 and TRBJ2-1; a possible D gene is TRBD1 (6 bases). V lost 1 base and J lost 6, with 10 bases in between. The CDR3 runs to 14 residues. Germline V lookup: CDR1 LGHNA, CDR2 YSLEER. CDR3: CASSQVQGSNEQFF. CDR3 DNA sequence: TGCGCCAGCAGCCAAGTGCAGGGGAGCAATGAGCAGTTCTTC.

V and J are TRBV7-6 and TRBJ2-2, with 11 nucleotides matching TRBD1. Germline V gene data show CDR1 as SGHVS and CDR2 as FNYEAQ. The CDR3 contains 17 residues. Germline trimming cut 3 bases from V and 1 base from J; bases unmatched to any gene: 4. The CDR3 here is CASSLGQGGQNTGELFF. The DNA of the CDR3 is TGTGCCAGCAGCTTGGGACAGGGGGGCCAGAACACCGGGGAGCTGTTTTTT.

The CDR3 DNA reads TGTGCCACCAACCTACCGGGTAGGAATGACGGGGAGCTGTTTTTT. Translated: CATNLPGRNDGELFF. The rearrangement joins TRBV18 to TRBJ2-2; D uncertain. The CDR3 is 15 residues long. CDR1 is KGHSH and CDR2 is LQKENI in the germline V gene. V was trimmed by 10 bases and J by 7 bases, leaving 22 bases between them.

The chain combines TRBV6-1 with TRBJ2-7; perhaps TRBD1 as D (5 bases). CDR3 length: 15 amino acids. The germline CDR1 and CDR2 sequences are MNHNS and SASEGT. Trimming removed 1 base from V and 6 bases from J, with 16 bases in between. The CDR3 DNA reads TGTGCCAGCAGTGAAGGCACAGGTAGGCCCTTCGAGCAGTACTTC. Its translation: CASSEGTGRPFEQYF.

This clone was detected once. The chain is built from TRBV2 and TRBJ2-7, with D possibly TRBD1 on 6 matching bases. V lost 3 bases and J lost 6, with 18 bases in between. There are 15 residues in the CDR3. Looked up from germline, CDR1 is SNHLY and CDR2 is FYNNEI. CDR3 protein: CASSDMGAHPSEQYF. The DNA of the CDR3 is TGTGCCAGCAGTGACATGGGGGCGCATCCTTCCGAGCAGTACTTC. The complete variable domain, with remaining parts taken from reference TRBV2 and TRBJ2-7, reads EPEVTQTPSHQVTQMGQEVILRCVPISNHLYFYWYRQILGQKVEFLVSFYNNEISEKSEIFDDQFSVERPDGSNFTLKIRSTKLEDSAMYFCASSDMGAHPSEQYFGPGTRLTVT.

As for this clone: Other DNA sequences of this sample code for an identical CDR3. This chain joins TRBV18 and TRBJ1-1, with a possible D match to TRBD1 (5 bases). The CDR3 covers 12 residues. The germline CDR1 and CDR2 sequences are KGHSH and LQKENI. V was trimmed by 3 bases and J by 5 bases, leaving 7 bases between them. The chain's CDR3 is CASSPQGTEAFF. The DNA for the CDR3 is TGTGCCAGCTCACCGCAGGGTACTGAAGCTTTCTTT.

This clone appeared a single time. The sample has other DNA sequences that encode this CDR3 too. The chain employs TRBV30 and TRBJ1-1; weak D call: TRBD1 (6 bases). V lost 5 bases and J lost 2, with 12 bases in between. This CDR3 is 13 amino acids long. Per germline, CDR1 GTSNPN and CDR2 SVGIG (reference sequence). The CDR3 protein is CAWGRGENTEAFF. The CDR3 region has the DNA TGTGCCTGGGGCAGGGGTGAAAACACTGAAGCTTTCTTT.

The chain carries TRBV7-9 and TRBJ2-3; 7 bases fit TRBD1. From germline, CDR1 is SEHNR and CDR2 FQNEAQ (reference sequence). This CDR3 is built from 17 residues. V lost 5 bases to trimming and J lost 3 bases; unmatched junction nucleotides: 14. The CDR3 is CASSPWEGGAGTDTQYF. The CDR3 DNA sequence: TGTGCCAGCAGCCCATGGGAAGGGGGCGCAGGGACAGATACGCAGTATTTT.

V and J are TRBV5-1 and TRBJ1-3; D gene unclear. This CDR3 is built from 14 residues. Trimming cost V 4 bases and J 6 bases, with 14 bases left between them. Looked up from germline, CDR1 is SGHRS and CDR2 is YFSETQ. The DNA for the CDR3 is TGCGCCAGCAGCCCCGGGAGTACTGAAAACACCATATATTTT. Translating it yields CASSPGSTENTIYF.

This clone occurred a few times. The rearrangement links TRBV28 to TRBJ2-7, with D possibly TRBD2 on 7 matching bases. From germline, CDR1 is MDHEN and CDR2 SYDVKM. The CDR3 is 15 residues long. Trimming cost V 6 bases and J 7 bases, with 22 bases left between them. The CDR3 nucleotides are TGTGCCAGCAGCCCCGAAACAGGGAGGGGTACAGAGCAGTACTTC. Translating gives CASSPETGRGTEQYF. The full variable domain, in which reference TRBV28 and TRBJ2-7 provide the parts outside the CDR3, is DVKVTQSSRYLVKRTGEKVFLECVQDMDHENMFWYRQDPGLGLRLIYFSYDVKMKEKGDIPEGYSVSREKKERFSLILESASTNQTSMYLCASSPETGRGTEQYFGPGTRLTVT.

The J gene is TRBJ1-3, the V gene TRBV7-9, with unresolved D. Per the germline V gene, CDR1 is SEHNR and CDR2 is FQNEAQ (reference sequence). The V end lost 3 bases, the J end lost 0 bases, and 3 bases lay between the germline ends. The CDR3 has 13 amino acids. The DNA of the CDR3 is TGTGCCAGCAGCTTCGGCTCTGGAAACACCATATATTTT. Amino acid sequence: CASSFGSGNTIYF. The full variable domain, in which reference TRBV7-9 and TRBJ1-3 provide the parts outside the CDR3, is DTGVSQNPRHKITKRGQNVTFRCDPISEHNRLYWYRQTLGQGPEFLTYFQNEAQLEKSRLLSDRFSAERPKGSFSTLEIQRTEQGDSAMYLCASSFGSGNTIYFGEGSWLTVV.